The T cell receptor (beta chain) under discussion was sequenced for a study of early T cells in non-severe SARS-CoV-2 infection (dated by TCRdb to the early 2020s). With respect to the entire study: Because TCR sequencing was done on bulk RNA from unsorted whole blood, the alpha and beta chains could not be paired.

Results the study describes overall, beyond this receptor: Matching against VDJdb was skewed toward anti-spike CD8 responses, likely underestimated virus-specific expansions, and missed private and CD4 specificities.

Library preparation employed 5' RACE. Sequencing relied on a NextSeq 500. To correct for sequencing error and PCR bias, the TCR library protocol tagged individual cDNA molecules with unique molecular identifiers. Both TCR alpha and beta chains were sequenced, and tight co-correlation was observed between alpha and beta sequence abundances in each sample. Turning to the authors' computational methods: V gene, J gene and CDR3 annotation of TCR sequences was performed with Decombinator V4. TCRs were defined as expanded if a significant change between any two time points was detected under a Poisson model with p below 0.0001. TCR abundances were normalised to the total number of TCRs sequenced per sample and were expressed as counts per million. MAIT TCRs were defined by TRAV1-2 paired with TRAJ12, TRAJ20 or TRAJ33, and iNKT TCRs by TRAV10 paired with TRAJ18. A search of VDJdb, accessed on 1 November 2021, was run for TCRs annotated to CMV, EBV and SARS-CoV-2, with TCRs annotated for multiple antigens excluded. The public reads were reprocessed in TCRdb via fastp at Q25 and MiXCR, keeping in-frame beta chains. Merged by CDR3 protein, the rows form single entries marked with the most common genes and DNA. The V and J calls, along with clone size, are taken from TCRdb and not from the paper's own processing. The sample data list tens of thousands of distinct CDR3 sequences, and about 6% of these were observed just once. Approximately 4.6% of the sample is taken by the ten largest.

The V end loses 2 bases and the J end loses 10 bases, and a stretch of 12 bases separates them. The germline V gene (reference sequence) supplies CDR1 GTSNPN and CDR2 SVGIG. Inclusive of the bounding cysteine and phenylalanine, the CDR3 is 12 residues long. CDR3 DNA is the only sequence kept; it has 36 bases, read in frame from the first base. Set within a cohort of healthcare workers in London, UK, this nested case-control study involved weekly PCR testing of nasopharyngeal swabs along with blood sampling. Healthcare workers were recruited between 23 and 31 March 2020, during the week of the UK lockdown, and were followed weekly for up to roughly 16 weeks. This clonotype was seen ten or more times. No cognate antigen has been identified for it. There are no base qualities to consult, and no much larger clone falls within one base.

This clonotype was obtained from an adult who was a healthcare worker with PCR-confirmed SARS-CoV-2 infection or an uninfected control (not recorded which). The sample consisted of whole blood. The sequence links TRBV30 to TRBJ2-1; perhaps TRBD2 is the D gene, with 5 bases matching. The CDR3 is CAWSPISEEQFF. The nucleotide sequence is given as TGTGCCTGGAGTCCCATTAGCGAGGAGCAGTTCTTC.